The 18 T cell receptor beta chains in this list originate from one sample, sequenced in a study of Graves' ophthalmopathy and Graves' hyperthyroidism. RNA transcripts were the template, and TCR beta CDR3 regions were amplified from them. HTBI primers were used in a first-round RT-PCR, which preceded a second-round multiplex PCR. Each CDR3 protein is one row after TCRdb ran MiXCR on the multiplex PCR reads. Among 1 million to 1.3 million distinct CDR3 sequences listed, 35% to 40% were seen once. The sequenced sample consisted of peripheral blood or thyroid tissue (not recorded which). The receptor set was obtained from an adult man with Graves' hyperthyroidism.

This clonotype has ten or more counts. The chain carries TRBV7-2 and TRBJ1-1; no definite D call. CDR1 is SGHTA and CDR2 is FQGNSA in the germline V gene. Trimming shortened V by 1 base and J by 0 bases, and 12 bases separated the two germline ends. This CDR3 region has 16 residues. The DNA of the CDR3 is TGTGCCAGCAGCTTAGATATCGTCAGTATGAACACTGAAGCTTTCTTT. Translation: CASSLDIVSMNTEAFF.

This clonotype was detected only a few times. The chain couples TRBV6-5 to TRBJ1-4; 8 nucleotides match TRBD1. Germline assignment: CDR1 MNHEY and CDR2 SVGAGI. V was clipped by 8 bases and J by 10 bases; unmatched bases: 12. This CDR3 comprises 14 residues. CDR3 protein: CASVGTGERGKLFF. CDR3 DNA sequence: TGTGCCAGCGTCGGGACAGGTGAAAGAGGAAAACTGTTTTTT.

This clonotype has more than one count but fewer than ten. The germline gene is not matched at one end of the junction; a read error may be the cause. CDR3: CAIRPEEGAHTEAFF. The CDR3 DNA follows: TGTGCCATCCGCCCAGAAGAGGGGGCCCACACAGAAGCTTTCTTT. The gene calls are TRBV10-3 and TRBJ1-1; 7 nucleotides align to TRBD1. The germline V gene has CDR1 ENHRY and CDR2 SYGVKD. The CDR3 spans 15 residues.

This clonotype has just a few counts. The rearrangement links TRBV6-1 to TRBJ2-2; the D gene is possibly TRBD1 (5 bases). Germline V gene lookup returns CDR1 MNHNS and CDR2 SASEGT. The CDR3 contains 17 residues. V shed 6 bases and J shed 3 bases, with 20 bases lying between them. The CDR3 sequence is CASSEFPPWGDTGELFF. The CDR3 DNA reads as TGTGCCAGCAGCGAATTCCCTCCCTGGGGCGACACCGGGGAGCTGTTTTTT.

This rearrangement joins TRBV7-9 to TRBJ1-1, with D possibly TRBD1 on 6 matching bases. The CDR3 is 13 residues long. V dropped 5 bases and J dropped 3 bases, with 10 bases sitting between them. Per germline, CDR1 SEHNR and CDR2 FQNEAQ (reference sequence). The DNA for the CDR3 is TGTGCCAGCAGCGGGGGCCCCTACACTGAAGCTTTCTTT. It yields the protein CASSGGPYTEAFF.

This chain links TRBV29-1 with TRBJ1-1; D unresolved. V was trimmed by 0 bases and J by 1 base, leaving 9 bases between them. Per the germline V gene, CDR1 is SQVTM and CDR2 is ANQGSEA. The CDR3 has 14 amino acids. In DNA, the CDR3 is TGCAGCGTTGAAGATAGTCCTAGGAACACTGAAGCTTTCTTT. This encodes CSVEDSPRNTEAFF.

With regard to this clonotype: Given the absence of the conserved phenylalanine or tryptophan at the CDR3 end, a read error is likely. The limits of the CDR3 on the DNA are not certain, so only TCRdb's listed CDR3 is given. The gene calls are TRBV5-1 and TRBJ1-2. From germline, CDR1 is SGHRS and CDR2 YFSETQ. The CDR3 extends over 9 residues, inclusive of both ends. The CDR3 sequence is CASSDYPGL.

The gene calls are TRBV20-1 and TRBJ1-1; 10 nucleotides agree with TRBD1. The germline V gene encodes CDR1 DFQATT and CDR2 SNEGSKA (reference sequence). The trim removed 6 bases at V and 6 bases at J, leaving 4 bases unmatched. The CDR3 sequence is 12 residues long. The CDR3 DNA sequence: TGCAGTGCCGCCGGGACAGGGGCTGAAGCTTTCTTT. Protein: CSAAGTGAEAFF.

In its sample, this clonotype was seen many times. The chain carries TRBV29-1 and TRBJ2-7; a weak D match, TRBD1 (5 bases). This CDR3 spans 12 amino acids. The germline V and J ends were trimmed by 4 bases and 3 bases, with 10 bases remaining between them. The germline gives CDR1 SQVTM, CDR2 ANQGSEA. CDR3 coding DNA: TGCAGCGTTGTGGGGCCGGACTACGAGCAGTACTTC. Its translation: CSVVGPDYEQYF.

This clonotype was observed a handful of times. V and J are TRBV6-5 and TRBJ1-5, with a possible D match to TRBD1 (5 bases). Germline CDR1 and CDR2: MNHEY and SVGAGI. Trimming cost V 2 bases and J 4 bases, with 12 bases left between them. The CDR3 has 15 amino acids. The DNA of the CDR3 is TGTGCCAGCAGTTACGAGGCAGGGAGTAATCAGCCCCAGCATTTT. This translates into CASSYEAGSNQPQHF.

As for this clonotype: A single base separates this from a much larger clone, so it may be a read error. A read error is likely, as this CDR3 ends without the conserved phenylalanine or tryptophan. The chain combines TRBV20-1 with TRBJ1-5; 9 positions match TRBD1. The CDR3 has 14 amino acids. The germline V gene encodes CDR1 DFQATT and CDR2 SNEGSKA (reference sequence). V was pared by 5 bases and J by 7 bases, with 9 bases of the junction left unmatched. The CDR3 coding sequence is TGCAGTGCTCAACAGGGGGCAGGGCGACAGCCCCAGCATCTT. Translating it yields CSAQQGAGRQPQHL.

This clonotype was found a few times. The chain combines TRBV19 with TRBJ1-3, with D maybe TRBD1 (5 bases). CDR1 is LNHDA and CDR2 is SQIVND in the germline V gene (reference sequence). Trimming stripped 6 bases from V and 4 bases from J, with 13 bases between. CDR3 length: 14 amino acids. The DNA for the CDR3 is TGTGCCAGTAGCTGGCAGGGAACCGGAAACACCATATATTTT. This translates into CASSWQGTGNTIYF.

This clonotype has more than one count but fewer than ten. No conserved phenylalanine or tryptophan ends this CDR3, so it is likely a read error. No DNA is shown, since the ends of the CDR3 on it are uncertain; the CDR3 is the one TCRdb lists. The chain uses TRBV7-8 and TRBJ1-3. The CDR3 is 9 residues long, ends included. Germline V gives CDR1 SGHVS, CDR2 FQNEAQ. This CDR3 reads CASSLDVGG.

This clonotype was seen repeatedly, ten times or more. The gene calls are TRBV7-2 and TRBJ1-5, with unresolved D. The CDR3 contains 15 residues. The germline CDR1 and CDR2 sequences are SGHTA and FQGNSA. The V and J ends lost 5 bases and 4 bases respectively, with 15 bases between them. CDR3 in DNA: TGTGCCAGCAGCACGAGTGGAGGGTCGAATCAGCCCCAGCATTTT. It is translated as CASSTSGGSNQPQHF. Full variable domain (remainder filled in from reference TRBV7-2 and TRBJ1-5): GAGVSQSPSNKVTEKGKDVELRCDPISGHTALYWYRQSLGQGLEFLIYFQGNSAPDKSGLPSDRFSAERTGGSVSTLTIQRTQQEDSAVYLCASSTSGGSNQPQHFGDGTRLSIL.

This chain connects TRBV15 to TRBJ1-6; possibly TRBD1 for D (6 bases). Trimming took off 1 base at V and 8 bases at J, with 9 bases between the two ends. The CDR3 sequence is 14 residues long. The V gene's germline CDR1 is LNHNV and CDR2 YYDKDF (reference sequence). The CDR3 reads CATSRGGAHSPLHF. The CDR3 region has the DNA TGTGCCACCAGCAGAGGGGGGGCGCATTCACCCCTCCACTTT.

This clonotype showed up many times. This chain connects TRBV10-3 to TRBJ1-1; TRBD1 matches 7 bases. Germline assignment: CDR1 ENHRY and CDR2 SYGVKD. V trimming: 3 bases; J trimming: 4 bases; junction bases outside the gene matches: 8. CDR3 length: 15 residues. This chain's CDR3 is CAISDPTGRSTEAFF. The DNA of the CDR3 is TGTGCCATCAGTGACCCGACAGGGCGCAGCACTGAAGCTTTCTTT.

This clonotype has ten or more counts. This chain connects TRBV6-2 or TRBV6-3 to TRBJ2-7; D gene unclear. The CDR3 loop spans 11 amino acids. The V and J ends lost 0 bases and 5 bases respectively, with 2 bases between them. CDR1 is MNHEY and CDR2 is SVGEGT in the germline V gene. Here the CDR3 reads CASSYSDEQYF. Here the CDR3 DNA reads TGTGCCAGCAGTTACTCGGACGAGCAGTACTTC.

The CDR3 DNA reads TGCGCCAGCAGTGAGCCGGACAGTCTTTTAAACAGGGATTATGGCTACACCTTC. This sequence encodes CASSEPDSLLNRDYGYTF. The V call is TRBV10-2, the J call TRBJ1-2; a weak D match, TRBD1 (6 bases). Germline CDR1 and CDR2: WSHSY and SAAADI. The CDR3 spans 18 residues. The V end was cut by 2 bases, the J end by 5 bases, with 24 bases between.